This TCR beta chain emerged from a study of CD8 T cells in Susac syndrome (dated 2019 in TCRdb). Study-wide context: Repertoire sequencing was used to test whether CD8+ T cell activation and differentiation in Susac syndrome was antigen driven. Broad study findings and their caveats: The number of individuals in the TCR sequencing and HLA analysis was recognized as being relatively small.

CDR1 and CDR2, looked up from the germline V gene, are SGHTA and FQGNSA. The CDR3 runs 15 amino acids, cysteine and phenylalanine included. The entry retains the CDR3 DNA only, 45 bases that are in frame from base 1. V is trimmed back by 1 base and J by 6 bases, and the junction contains 3 bases that no gene match accounts for. Note on this clonotype: It lacks a known antigen. Per-base quality was not reported, and no clone a single base away is much larger than it.

RNA was extracted using the RNeasy kit, and about 0.5 to 1 ug of the RNA was reverse transcribed with random hexamers. The immunoSEQ multiplex PCR assay, covering 54 Vbeta and 13 Jbeta segments, was used to amplify TCR beta CDR3 regions. PCR amplification bias was corrected using a synthetic template baseline for primer optimization and computational correction. The paper's data handling went like this. Reads were annotated to V, D and J genes according to IMGT and were analyzed with immunoSEQ Analyzer, with only productive sequences retained. To calculate clonality, Shannon entropy was normalized by log2 of the number of productive unique sequences and then subtracted from one. For each patient and control, public and private clones were evaluated among the 100 most prevalent clones. Clones were defined as Susac-specific when absent from the healthy and MS cohorts, from over a thousand published viral clones and from other ImmuneACCESS disease sequences. The public sequencing data were trimmed at Q25 with fastp and processed into clonotypes with MiXCR by TCRdb, which kept only in-frame beta chains. CDR3 protein duplicates are merged, each entry listing the most common genes and DNA. The V and J calls come from TCRdb's annotation, not from the publication. The sample profile shows about 120,000 distinct CDR3 sequences; around 94% of them were found once. The top ten clones comprise approximately 0.1% of the sample.

Peripheral blood CD8+ and CD4+ T cells from healthy donors, Susac syndrome patients and multiple sclerosis patients were profiled using high-throughput TCR beta sequencing. The healthy donors served as controls matched for age and sex. CD8+ TEMRA cells were enriched by FACS, while bulk CD8+ and CD4+ T cells were purified by magnetic negative isolation. Blood was drawn into EDTA tubes, processed within 24 hours, and PBMCs were isolated by density gradient centrifugation. PBMCs intended for TCR sequencing were cryopreserved in liquid nitrogen and were subsequently thawed in a 37 degrees C water bath. A purity of at least 90% was achieved for sorted or isolated CD4+, CD8+ and CD8+ TEMRA cells.

Sequencing used CD4+ T cells from PBMCs. The TCR sequence derives from a human donor in good health. Recombination connected TRBV7-2 to TRBJ1-5; 10 junctional bases match TRBD1. CDR3 protein: CASSLGQGAGQPQHF. The DNA sequence is as follows: TGTGCCAGCAGCTTAGGACAGGGGGCGGGTCAGCCCCAGCATTTT.